One and the same sample provided the 21 T cell receptor beta chains below, sequenced in a study of OX40 agonist ivuxolimab in advanced cancers. The repertoire was sequenced with immunoSEQ multiplex PCR; TCRdb's copy has only in-frame clones and lacks some. The table has tens of thousands of clones, approximately 90% seen once; the top ten hold approximately 0.51%. Sequences were derived from CD4+ or CD8+ T cells sorted from blood, sampled in a trial of the OX40 agonist ivuxolimab. These receptors came from an adult with an advanced solid tumor such as melanoma, head and neck, liver or kidney cancer.

The DNA of the CDR3 is TGTGCCAGCAGTTCCTCCCGGGGCGGGGAGCTGTTTTTT. Translating it yields CASSSSRGGELFF. This chain links TRBV27 with TRBJ2-2; tentatively, D is TRBD2 (5 bases). This CDR3 spans 13 amino acids. CDR1 and CDR2 (germline): MNHEY, SMNVEV (reference sequence). Trimming removed 4 bases from V and 7 bases from J, with 10 bases in between.

The gene calls are TRBV10-3 and TRBJ1-3; possibly TRBD1 for D (5 bases). Germline loops: CDR1 ENHRY, CDR2 SYGVKD. CDR3 length: 12 amino acids. The CDR3 DNA reads TGTGCTGTCGGGGGCTCTGGAAACACCATATATTTT. It yields the protein CAVGGSGNTIYF.

V usage is TRBV15 and J usage is TRBJ2-1; TRBD2 agrees at 12 bases. CDR1 is LNHNV and CDR2 is YYDKDF in the germline V gene (reference sequence). CDR3 length: 19 amino acids. Germline trimming cut 1 base from V and 7 bases from J; bases unmatched to any gene: 14. The DNA of the CDR3 is TGTGCCACCAGCAGAGGTCCGATCGTCACTAGCGGGGGGCCGAATGAGCAGTTCTTC. Protein sequence: CATSRGPIVTSGGPNEQFF. Drawing the rest from reference TRBV15 and TRBJ2-1, the complete variable domain is DAMVIQNPRYQVTQFGKPVTLSCSQTLNHNVMYWYQQKSSQAPKLLFHYYDKDFNNEADTPDNFQSRRPNTSFCFLDIRSPGLGDTAMYLCATSRGPIVTSGGPNEQFFGPGTRLTVL.

The J gene is TRBJ1-1, the V gene TRBV7-3, with 10 nucleotides matching TRBD1. The CDR3 covers 15 residues. Trimming at V came to 2 bases and at J to 3 bases, leaving 3 bases not matched to a gene. Germline values: CDR1 SGHTA, CDR2 FQGTGA. This CDR3 is CASSLWGTGDTEAFF. The CDR3 bases are TGTGCCAGCAGCTTATGGGGGACAGGGGACACTGAAGCTTTCTTT.

The chain employs TRBV5-5 and TRBJ1-2; D call uncertain. This CDR3 is built from 14 residues. V lost 3 bases and J 1 base, leaving 10 bases between the germline ends. CDR1 is SGHKS, CDR2 YYEKEE, per germline (reference sequence). The CDR3 coding sequence is TGTGCCAGCAGCTCAGCGGCGGTTAACTATGGCTACACCTTC. It is translated as CASSSAAVNYGYTF. Together with reference TRBV5-5 and TRBJ1-2, the CDR3 gives the full variable domain: DAGVTQSPTHLIKTRGQQVTLRCSPISGHKSVSWYQQVLGQGPQFIFQYYEKEERGRGNFPDRFSARQFPNYSSELNVNALLLGDSALYLCASSSAAVNYGYTFGSGTRLTVV.

This chain links TRBV5-5 with TRBJ1-2; 7 positions agree with TRBD1. Germline V gene lookup returns CDR1 SGHKS and CDR2 YYEKEE (reference sequence). Unmatched junction bases numbered 6, after V lost 4 bases and J lost 6 bases. This CDR3 is 13 amino acids long. CDR3 in DNA: TGTGCCAGCAGCCCCACAGGGGAGGATGGCTACACCTTC. It encodes CASSPTGEDGYTF.

The chain links TRBV5-1 to TRBJ2-7, with D maybe TRBD2 (7 bases). This CDR3 is 14 amino acids long. Per the germline V gene, CDR1 is SGHRS and CDR2 is YFSETQ. V was clipped by 1 base and J by 4 bases, with 12 bases between them. DNA of the CDR3: TGCGCCAGCAGCTTGTTAAGGGGGGGGTACGAGCAGTACTTC. Translating it yields CASSLLRGGYEQYF.

This chain connects TRBV5-1 to TRBJ2-7; D might be TRBD1 (6 bases). Germline V gene lookup returns CDR1 SGHRS and CDR2 YFSETQ. The ends were cut back, 4 bases at V and 7 bases at J, with 15 bases in the middle. CDR3 length: 13 residues. CDR3 region: CASSVPGAREQYF. The CDR3 DNA sequence: TGCGCCAGCAGCGTCCCAGGGGCTCGAGAGCAGTACTTC.

This clone was seen once. The rearrangement links TRBV28 to TRBJ1-6, with 7 nucleotides matching TRBD1. Per the germline V gene, CDR1 is MDHEN and CDR2 is SYDVKM. V gave up 2 bases and J gave up 9 bases; unmatched junction bases: 4. The CDR3 loop spans 14 amino acids. CDR3: CASSLDDRASPLHF. CDR3 sequence (DNA): TGTGCCAGCAGTTTAGATGACAGGGCTTCACCCCTCCACTTT.

This clone was found once. CDR3 loop: CASSQEHLQYF. As DNA, the CDR3 is TGTGCCAGCAGCCAAGAACATTTGCAGTACTTC. This chain joins TRBV14 and TRBJ2-7; D gene unclear. CDR3 length equals 11 residues. V lost 0 bases and J 9 bases, leaving 6 bases between the germline ends. The germline CDR1 and CDR2 sequences are SGHDN and FVKESK. The full variable domain, in which reference TRBV14 and TRBJ2-7 provide the parts outside the CDR3, is EAGVTQFPSHSVIEKGQTVTLRCDPISGHDNLYWYRRVMGKEIKFLLHFVKESKQDESGMPNNRFLAERTGGTYSTLKVQPAELEDSGVYFCASSQEHLQYFGPGTRLTVT.

This chain uses TRBV19 with TRBJ1-5, with 7 bases matching TRBD1. This CDR3 contains 15 residues. Germline assignment: CDR1 LNHDA and CDR2 SQIVND (reference sequence). Trimming at V came to 8 bases and at J to 11 bases, leaving 18 bases not matched to a gene. The CDR3, as DNA: TGTGCCAGTCGGGAAATACAGGGGACACCTAGGGCCCAGCATTTT. Its translation: CASREIQGTPRAQHF.

The gene calls are TRBV2 and TRBJ2-7; 10 positions match TRBD1. Trimming at V came to 6 bases and at J to 4 bases, leaving 6 bases not matched to a gene. CDR1 and CDR2 from the germline V gene are SNHLY and FYNNEI. The CDR3 spans 14 residues. The CDR3 is CASRETGGSYEQYF. The CDR3 nucleotides are TGTGCCAGCAGGGAGACAGGGGGCTCTTACGAGCAGTACTTC.

The chain employs TRBV19 and TRBJ2-2; the match to TRBD2 covers 11 bases. The germline V gene encodes CDR1 LNHDA and CDR2 SQIVND (reference sequence). CDR3 length: 14 amino acids. V lost 8 bases, J lost 4 bases, and 3 bases stayed unmatched. The CDR3 sequence is CASAGLAATGELFF. For the CDR3, the DNA is TGTGCCAGTGCGGGACTAGCGGCCACCGGGGAGCTGTTTTTT.

The count of this clone is one. The V and J genes are TRBV10-3 and TRBJ1-5; D call uncertain. Trimming took 0 bases from V and 5 from J, leaving 8 bases between them. The CDR3 has 14 amino acids. Germline V gene data show CDR1 as ENHRY and CDR2 as SYGVKD. The CDR3 reads CAISESSGDQPQHF. DNA of the CDR3: TGTGCCATCAGTGAGTCCTCCGGGGATCAGCCCCAGCATTTT.

J is TRBJ2-5 and V is TRBV29-1; D is unclear. Per germline, CDR1 SQVTM and CDR2 ANQGSEA. V was clipped by 6 bases and J by 6 bases, with 11 bases between them. This CDR3 is 11 amino acids long. The DNA of the CDR3 is TGCAGCGTGTGGGCGCGGAAGACCCAGTACTTC. Its translation: CSVWARKTQYF.

This chain connects TRBV7-2 to TRBJ1-5, with a weak D call TRBD1 (6 bases). V lost 5 bases and J lost 7, with 18 bases in between. CDR3 size: 15 residues. Germline V gives CDR1 SGHTA, CDR2 FQGNSA. CDR3 sequence reads: CASSPDYGGGQPQHF. For the CDR3, the DNA is TGTGCCAGCAGCCCCGACTACGGGGGCGGGCAGCCCCAGCATTTT. Variable domain in full (rest from reference TRBV7-2 and TRBJ1-5): GAGVSQSPSNKVTEKGKDVELRCDPISGHTALYWYRQSLGQGLEFLIYFQGNSAPDKSGLPSDRFSAERTGGSVSTLTIQRTQQEDSAVYLCASSPDYGGGQPQHFGDGTRLSIL.

The chain employs TRBV9 and TRBJ2-2; D ambiguous. From germline, CDR1 is SGDLS and CDR2 YYNGEE. The CDR3 length is 15 residues. Trimming took 1 base from V and 7 from J, leaving 14 bases between them. CDR3 region: CASSVLPGLGGELFF. The CDR3 nucleotides read TGTGCCAGCAGCGTACTGCCCGGCCTTGGCGGGGAGCTGTTTTTT. The full variable domain, its missing parts supplied by reference TRBV9 and TRBJ2-2, is DSGVTQTPKHLITATGQRVTLRCSPRSGDLSVYWYQQSLDQGLQFLIQYYNGEERAKGNILERFSAQQFPDLHSELNLSSLELGDSALYFCASSVLPGLGGELFFGEGSRLTVL.

This chain links TRBV11-2 with TRBJ1-3; TRBD1 aligns across 7 bases. Germline assignment: CDR1 SGHAT and CDR2 FQNNGV. The CDR3 sequence is 16 residues long. The junction had 11 bases not matched to a gene; V was cut back by 6 bases and J by 3 bases. CDR3 sequence: CASSSGRGRVGNTIYF. Here the CDR3 DNA reads TGTGCCAGCAGTTCAGGGAGGGGGCGCGTTGGAAACACCATATATTTT.

Concerning this clone: One junction end does not reproduce the germline sequence, and a read error may be involved. V gene TRBV2 combines with J gene TRBJ1-2, with D perhaps TRBD1 (5 bases). The CDR3 covers 14 residues. The germline gives CDR1 SNHLY, CDR2 FYNNEI. CDR3 protein: CASSEGGTNCGYTF. CDR3 DNA sequence: TGTGCCAGCAGTGAGGGGGGGACTAACTGTGGCTACACCTTC. The whole variable domain, filled in from reference TRBV2 and TRBJ1-2, reads EPEVTQTPSHQVTQMGQEVILRCVPISNHLYFYWYRQILGQKVEFLVSFYNNEISEKSEIFDDQFSVERPDGSNFTLKIRSTKLEDSAMYFCASSEGGTNCGYTFGSGTRLTVV.

This chain links TRBV5-6 with TRBJ1-1; tentatively, D is TRBD1 (6 bases). The length of the CDR3 is 14 residues. Germline V CDR1 and CDR2: SGHDT, YYEEEE. V was cut by 0 bases and J by 6 bases, with 12 bases left in between. The CDR3 protein is CASSLGLRGSEAFF. As DNA, the CDR3 is TGTGCCAGCAGCTTGGGCTTGAGGGGGTCTGAAGCTTTCTTT.

This clone was observed a single time. The gene calls are TRBV7-2 and TRBJ2-2; 11 nucleotides align to TRBD2. This CDR3 has 17 residues. The J segment lost 3 bases and the V segment lost 2 bases, leaving 5 bases of the junction unmatched. Germline-derived CDR1 and CDR2 are SGHTA and FQGNSA. CDR3 in DNA: TGTGCCAGCAGCTTACGACTAGCGGGATCCTACACCGGGGAGCTGTTTTTT. Amino acids: CASSLRLAGSYTGELFF.